The 3 T cell receptor beta chains reported below all come from one sample, sequenced in a study of cytomegalovirus exposure and HLA in healthy donors. 60 Vbeta and 13 Jbeta primers were used in PCR. Clones were read by immunoSEQ multiplex PCR, and TCRdb kept only the in-frame ones, dropping some. In the table there are some 96,000 clones, 60% to 75% of which are singletons. Sequencing was carried out using PBMCs. These receptors were obtained from a man aged 55-75 years in good health and CMV-seronegative.

This clone came up a few times. The DNA for the CDR3 is TGTGCCAGCAGGGAAGGGGGCGCGGGTCAGCCCCAGCATTTT. Translated: CASREGGAGQPQHF. The chain is built from TRBV6-6 and TRBJ1-5; 7 bases align to TRBD1. V was pared by 6 bases and J by 6 bases, with 8 bases of the junction left unmatched. The CDR3 extends over 14 amino acids. CDR1 is MNHNY, CDR2 SVGAGI, per germline (reference sequence).

V and J are TRBV18 and TRBJ1-1, with TRBD1 identical over 7 bases. The V gene's germline CDR1 is KGHSH and CDR2 LQKENI. CDR3 length equals 15 residues. J was trimmed by 0 bases and V by 3 bases; bases with no gene match: 4. This CDR3 reads CASSPTGAMNTEAFF. The CDR3 DNA is TGTGCCAGCTCACCCACAGGGGCGATGAACACTGAAGCTTTCTTT.

The V gene is TRBV2, the J gene TRBJ1-5; D is uncertain. V was trimmed by 11 bases and J by 1 base, leaving 12 bases between them. Germline assignment: CDR1 SNHLY and CDR2 FYNNEI. The CDR3 sequence is 13 residues long. The CDR3 nucleotides read TGTGCCGTCGGAGGGCAGAGCAATCAGCCCCAGCATTTT. Translating gives CAVGGQSNQPQHF.